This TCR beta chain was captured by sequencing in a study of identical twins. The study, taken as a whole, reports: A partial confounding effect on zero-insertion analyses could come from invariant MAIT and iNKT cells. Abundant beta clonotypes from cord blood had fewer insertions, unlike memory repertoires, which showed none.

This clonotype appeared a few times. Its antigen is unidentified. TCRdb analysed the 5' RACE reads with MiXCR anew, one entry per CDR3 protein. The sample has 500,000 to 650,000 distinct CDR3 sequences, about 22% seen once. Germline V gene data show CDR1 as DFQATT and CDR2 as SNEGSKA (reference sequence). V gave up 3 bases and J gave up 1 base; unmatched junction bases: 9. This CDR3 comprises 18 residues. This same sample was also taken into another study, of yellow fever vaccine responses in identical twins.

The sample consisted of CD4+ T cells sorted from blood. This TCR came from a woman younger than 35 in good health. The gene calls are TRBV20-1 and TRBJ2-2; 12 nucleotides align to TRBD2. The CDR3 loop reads CSARATSGRRLNTGELFF. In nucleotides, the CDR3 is TGCAGTGCTAGGGCGACTAGCGGGAGACGGTTGAACACCGGGGAGCTGTTTTTT.